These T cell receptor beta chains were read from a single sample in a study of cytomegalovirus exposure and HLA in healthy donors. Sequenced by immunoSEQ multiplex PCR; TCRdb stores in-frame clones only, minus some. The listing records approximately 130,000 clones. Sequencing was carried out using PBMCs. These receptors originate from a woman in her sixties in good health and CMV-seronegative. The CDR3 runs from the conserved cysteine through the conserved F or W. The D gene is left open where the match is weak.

CDR3 DNA: TGTGCCAGCTCACCACCGACAGGATATGGCTACACCTTC
CDR3 protein: CASSPPTGYGYTF
J gene: TRBJ1-2
D gene: -
V gene: TRBV18

CDR3 DNA: TGTGCCAGCAGGGTAGCGGGGGGGAGGGATACGCAGTATTTT
CDR3 protein: CASRVAGGRDTQYF
J gene: TRBJ2-3
D gene: TRBD2
V gene: TRBV6-1

CDR3 DNA: TGTGCCAGCTCCCGAGCGACAGGGGTGGACACTGAAGCTTTCTTT
CDR3 protein: CASSRATGVDTEAFF
J gene: TRBJ1-1
D gene: TRBD1
V gene: TRBV18

CDR3 DNA: TGTGCCAGCAGCTTAACTGGGGGGGCGCCTGATACGCAGTATTTT
CDR3 protein: CASSLTGGAPDTQYF
J gene: TRBJ2-3
D gene: -
V gene: TRBV7-3

CDR3 DNA: TGTGCCAGCAGCCGGGACAGGGACGTTCAGCCCCAGCATTTT
CDR3 protein: CASSRDRDVQPQHF
J gene: TRBJ1-5
D gene: TRBD1
V gene: TRBV2

CDR3 DNA: TGTGCCAGCAGTGTAAGGTATACAGGGATGAGAGAGACCCAGTACTTC
CDR3 protein: CASSVRYTGMRETQYF
J gene: TRBJ2-5
D gene: -
V gene: TRBV28

CDR3 DNA: TGTGCCAGCAGCTTAAGACAGGGTTCCCACGAGCAGTACTTC
CDR3 protein: CASSLRQGSHEQYF
J gene: TRBJ2-7
D gene: TRBD1
V gene: TRBV7-3

CDR3 DNA: TGTGCCACCGCCGGGGGGCTGGAGACCCAGTACTTC
CDR3 protein: CATAGGLETQYF
J gene: TRBJ2-5
D gene: -
V gene: TRBV28

CDR3 DNA: TGTGCCAGCAGCTTTAGCGGGGGGTCCCACAATGAGCAGTTCTTC
CDR3 protein: CASSFSGGSHNEQFF
J gene: TRBJ2-1
D gene: TRBD2
V gene: TRBV7-8

CDR3 DNA: TGTGCCAGCAGTGTCGGGAGACCCTACACCTTC
CDR3 protein: CASSVGRPYTF
J gene: TRBJ1-2
D gene: -
V gene: TRBV2

CDR3 DNA: TGCGCCAGTAGACTGGGGACTAGCGGGTCGAGGGACTACGAGCAGTACTTC
CDR3 protein: CASRLGTSGSRDYEQYF
J gene: TRBJ2-7
D gene: TRBD2
V gene: TRBV5-1

CDR3 DNA: TGCGCCAGCAGCTTTCTGCCGGGACAGGGCTACGAGCAGTACTTC
CDR3 protein: CASSFLPGQGYEQYF
J gene: TRBJ2-7
D gene: TRBD1
V gene: TRBV5-1

CDR3 DNA: TGTGCCAGCTCACCACCGGGGCCCCGGGATGAGCAGTTCTTC
CDR3 protein: CASSPPGPRDEQFF
J gene: TRBJ2-1
D gene: -
V gene: TRBV18

CDR3 DNA: TGTGCCAGCTCACCCCTAGGGGGCGAGCAGTACTTC
CDR3 protein: CASSPLGGEQYF
J gene: TRBJ2-7
D gene: -
V gene: TRBV18

CDR3 DNA: TGTGCCAGCAGCCCGGGGAAGAGCTATGGCTACACCTTC
CDR3 protein: CASSPGKSYGYTF
J gene: TRBJ1-2
D gene: -
V gene: TRBV11-2

CDR3 DNA: TGCGCCAGCAGCCTAAAGGGACTAGCGGGTAGCACAGATACGCAGTATTTT
CDR3 protein: CASSLKGLAGSTDTQYF
J gene: TRBJ2-3
D gene: TRBD2
V gene: TRBV4-1

CDR3 DNA: TGTGCCAGCAGTTTAGAATGGGCGTCACCCCTCCACTTT
CDR3 protein: CASSLEWASPLHF
J gene: TRBJ1-6
D gene: -
V gene: TRBV27

CDR3 DNA: TGTGCCAGTACTCCGAAGACTTTTGGCCACGAGCAGTACTTC
CDR3 protein: CASTPKTFGHEQYF
J gene: TRBJ2-7
D gene: -
V gene: TRBV19

CDR3 DNA: TGTGCCAGCAGTAATCTCGGGAGCAGTTATAATGAGCAGTTCTTC
CDR3 protein: CASSNLGSSYNEQFF
J gene: TRBJ2-1
D gene: -
V gene: TRBV28

CDR3 DNA: TGTGCCAGCAGCGTACTCCCCGAGAGCTACGAGCAGTACTTC
CDR3 protein: CASSVLPESYEQYF
J gene: TRBJ2-7
D gene: -
V gene: TRBV9

CDR3 DNA: TGTGCCAGCAGCTTTCCTCCGGGACAGGGGGTCGGGGAGCTGTTTTTT
CDR3 protein: CASSFPPGQGVGELFF
J gene: TRBJ2-2
D gene: TRBD1
V gene: TRBV5-4

CDR3 DNA: TGTGCCAGCACCCTTTTCCCGCGGGGGGACTCCTACGAGCAGTACTTC
CDR3 protein: CASTLFPRGDSYEQYF
J gene: TRBJ2-7
D gene: TRBD2
V gene: TRBV11-2

CDR3 DNA: TGTGCCAGCAGGACAGGTGAACTGTTACGGGAAGCTTTCTTT
CDR3 protein: CASRTGELLREAFF
J gene: TRBJ1-1
D gene: -
V gene: TRBV6-1